Many counts were recorded for the clone carrying this T cell receptor beta chain. As yet, its antigen is unknown. The data are from a study of glioma-infiltrating T cells. Notes on the study in general: Tissue-blood divergence was below expectation in non-neoplastic patients, above in gliomas. Tissue and blood shared very few CDR3 sequences.

TCR alpha and beta CDR3 regions were amplified from RNA using iRepertoire nested multiplex PCR. For one-step reverse transcription and amplification, 100-400 ng of tissue mRNA or PBMC total RNA was used. One entry per CDR3 protein results from TCRdb running MiXCR on the multiplex PCR reads. The sample includes some 90,000 distinct CDR3 sequences, approximately 42% of them seen just once. CDR1 MNHNS and CDR2 SASEGT come from the germline V gene. Deletions cut 5 bases from V and 8 bases from J, with 21 bases between. The CDR3 is made up of 15 amino acids. The TCR originated in a human donor with low-grade glioma or glioblastoma, undergoing nonglioma brain surgery, or in good health (not recorded which). The sample consisted of glioma tissue, nonneoplastic brain tissue, or PBMCs (not recorded which). The chain recombines TRBV6-1 with TRBJ1-2; D might be TRBD1 (5 bases). CDR3 residues: CASSYLARRENGYTF. CDR3 DNA: TGTGCCAGCAGTTATTTGGCGCGCAGGGAAAACGGCTACACCTTC.